The T cell receptor (beta chain) under discussion was sequenced for a study of T cell repertoires in cytomegalovirus infection (dated by TCRdb to the late 2010s). General notes on the study: The peptide stimulations were aimed at well-studied HLA-B-restricted epitopes as well as recently identified HLA-C-restricted CMV epitopes, whose presentation resists viral immunomodulation. Because public TCR beta signatures pointed to carriage of CMV infection together with the matching HLA type, the HLA type of each donor mattered for the analysis. What the study reported, not specific to this receptor: Carriers of CMV infection plus the relevant HLA type were discriminated by the cumulative frequency of public TCR beta family members in the study cohort and in an independent roughly 340-donor cohort. The ex vivo response was dominated by HLA-C-restricted CMV-specific TCR beta clonotypes, which also provided the single most frequent clonotype in two of eight donors.

About this clonotype itself: Its antigen has not been determined. Qualities for individual bases were not recorded, and no much larger clone is one base off.

From the cysteine up to the phenylalanine, the CDR3 has a length of 21 residues. Just CDR3 DNA is preserved here, 63 bases in frame from base 1. Trimming takes 4 bases from V and 1 base from J, and the germline ends sit 29 bases apart. The germline V gene yields SGHTA for CDR1 and FQGTGA for CDR2. Instrument on record: Illumina HiSeq 1500. Using fastp trimming at Q25 and MiXCR clonotype assembly, TCRdb reanalyzed the public sequencing data and kept in-frame beta chains. When rows share a CDR3 protein, they turn into one entry using the most common DNA and genes. The sample table lists 450,000 to 600,000 distinct CDR3 sequences, 30% to 35% of them with a count of one. The ten largest make up about 17% of the sample. What this sample's treatment or condition label stands for: in vitro stimulation with specific CMV peptide epitopes to enrich CMV-specific T cells.

The sequence derives from a human donor in good health (CMV status not recorded). Some clones in this sample may be carry-over from other donors' samples. The sequences come from cultured PBMCs, collected from culture after CMV antigen stimulation. This chain is built from TRBV7-3 and TRBJ2-1; the D region may be TRBD1 or TRBD2, each matching 5 bases equally. The CDR3 protein sequence reads: CASSSPNAGAPLRRSYNEQFF. Read as DNA, the sequence is TGTGCCAGCAGCTCTCCGAATGCCGGGGCCCCACTCAGGAGGTCCTACAATGAGCAGTTCTTC.